The entry below gives a single T cell receptor (beta chain) sequence along with its context. This specimen comes from a study of cytomegalovirus exposure and HLA in healthy donors. On the study more broadly: Tens of millions of unique TCRs, all from HLA-typed donors, were included in an early release of the data.

The PCR used 60 Vbeta and 13 Jbeta primers. Repertoires were generated with immunoSEQ multiplex PCR, while TCRdb's copy carries only in-frame clones and drops some. Seen in this sample are about 92,000 clones; the ten most common clones hold about 16%. After removal of 3 bases from V and 7 bases from J, the junction contained 11 bases not matched to a gene. Germline assignment: CDR1 SNHLY and CDR2 FYNNEI. CDR3 length: 16 residues. Sequencing was carried out using PBMCs. The clonotype was recovered from a man in his fifties in good health and CMV-seropositive. This chain links TRBV2 with TRBJ2-2; 7 positions agree with TRBD1. Written as DNA, the CDR3 is TGTGCCAGCAGTGAGTCGCGGCAGGGGGTTGGCGGGGAGCTGTTTTTT. Protein product: CASSESRQGVGGELFF.